The 19 T cell receptor beta chains below were found in one sample sequenced in a study of control samples from healthy donors and cancer patients. TCRdb keeps only in-frame clones here, not all; method: immunoSEQ multiplex PCR. The sample yields 350,000 to 450,000 clones, around 90% seen once. Sequencing was performed on PBMCs. These receptors all stem from a middle-aged man with head and neck cancer.

This clone has only one observation. This chain joins TRBV7-3 and TRBJ2-7; 13 nucleotides line up with TRBD2. The V segment lost 0 bases and the J segment 4 bases; nucleotides outside the gene matches: 3. Germline V gene lookup returns CDR1 SGHTA and CDR2 FQGTGA. The CDR3 spans 16 residues. The CDR3 DNA is TGTGCCAGCAGCTTAACAGGACTAGCGGGGGATTACGAGCAGTACTTC. This encodes CASSLTGLAGDYEQYF.

The V and J genes are TRBV27 and TRBJ2-1; unclear D gene. This CDR3 is 13 amino acids long. The V and J ends lost 3 bases and 5 bases respectively, with 8 bases between them. Germline CDR1 MNHEY, CDR2 SMNVEV (reference sequence). The CDR3 DNA reads as TGTGCCAGCAGTTTGGCAGCTCACAATGAGCAGTTCTTC. It encodes CASSLAAHNEQFF.

There are a few counts of this clone. The chain carries TRBV24-1 and TRBJ2-1, with TRBD2 as a possible D gene (6 bases). The CDR3 extends over 15 amino acids. Trimming took 8 bases from V and 2 from J, leaving 15 bases between them. Germline V gives CDR1 KGHDR, CDR2 SFDVKD. In DNA form, the CDR3 reads TGTGCCACCACCTCTGGGGGGACGGCCTACAATGAGCAGTTCTTC. Its protein is CATTSGGTAYNEQFF.

This rearrangement joins TRBV3-1 (or the pseudogene TRBV3-2) to TRBJ1-4; D is uncertain. V was pared by 1 base and J by 2 bases, with 5 bases between. The CDR3 spans 14 residues. The V gene's germline CDR1 is LGHDT and CDR2 YNNKEL (reference sequence). CDR3 nucleotides: TGTGCCAGCAGCCAAGTAGGCACTAATGAAAAACTGTTTTTT. Translating it yields CASSQVGTNEKLFF.

The V and J genes are TRBV7-3 and TRBJ2-1; D is undetermined. The CDR3 runs 15 residues. The germline V gene has CDR1 SGHTA and CDR2 FQGTGA. V gave up 1 base and J gave up 6 bases, with 13 bases separating them. The CDR3: CASSLNPVSINEQFF. CDR3 DNA sequence: TGTGCCAGCAGCTTAAATCCCGTCAGCATCAATGAGCAGTTCTTC.

V gene TRBV9 combines with J gene TRBJ2-5; unclear D gene. V lost 3 bases to trimming and J lost 2 bases, with 14 bases between them. CDR3 length: 15 residues. Looked up from germline, CDR1 is SGDLS and CDR2 is YYNGEE. CDR3 amino acids: CASSGGPRSQETQYF. In nucleotides, the CDR3 is TGTGCCAGCAGCGGAGGCCCCAGATCTCAAGAGACCCAGTACTTC.

The chain has TRBV19 and TRBJ2-1; TRBD2 agrees at 13 bases. The CDR3 is made up of 21 amino acids. The V segment lost 1 base and the J segment 0 bases; nucleotides outside the gene matches: 12. Germline V CDR1 and CDR2: LNHDA, SQIVND (reference sequence). CDR3 residues: CASSIAPGLAGDRGSYNEQFF. For the CDR3, the DNA is TGTGCCAGTAGTATAGCCCCCGGACTAGCGGGAGACAGGGGCTCCTACAATGAGCAGTTCTTC.

This chain connects TRBV7-2 to TRBJ1-3; no reliable D call. Germline V gene data show CDR1 as SGHTA and CDR2 as FQGNSA. This CDR3 is 10 amino acids long. V was cut by 3 bases and J by 8 bases, with 2 bases left in between. The DNA for the CDR3 is TGTGCCAGCAGCTTTGACACCATATATTTT. Protein sequence: CASSFDTIYF.

CDR3 loop: CASSPATGGNTEAFF. The CDR3, as DNA: TGTGCCAGCAGCCCCGCGACAGGGGGAAACACTGAAGCTTTCTTT. The chain joins TRBV3-1 (or the pseudogene TRBV3-2) to TRBJ1-1, with 9 nucleotides matching TRBD1. CDR3 length: 15 residues. Trimming removed 4 bases from V and 2 bases from J; junction bases left unmatched: 5. Per the germline V gene, CDR1 is LGHDT and CDR2 is YNNKEL (reference sequence).

This clone was counted a single time. V and J are TRBV4-3 and TRBJ1-6; 7 bases match TRBD1. Germline loops: CDR1 LGHNA, CDR2 YSLEER. This CDR3 is built from 17 residues. V shed 2 bases, J shed 4 bases, and the junction held 8 bases outside the gene matches. CDR3 sequence reads: CASSQIRQGGYNSPLHF. The CDR3 DNA is TGCGCCAGCAGCCAAATCCGACAGGGCGGATATAATTCACCCCTCCACTTT.

The rearrangement links TRBV6-6 to TRBJ1-5; the D is unclear. Germline-derived CDR1 and CDR2 are MNHNY and SVGAGI (reference sequence). The CDR3 length is 13 residues. Trimming took off 4 bases at V and 5 bases at J, with 9 bases between the two ends. This CDR3 reads CASSSPYYQPQHF. The CDR3 bases are TGTGCCAGCAGTTCCCCGTACTATCAGCCCCAGCATTTT.

The chain uses TRBV7-3 and TRBJ2-2; TRBD2 is a possible D gene (6 bases). The CDR3 length is 18 residues. From germline, CDR1 is SGHTA and CDR2 FQGTGA. V was shortened by 0 bases and J by 2 bases, with 16 bases between the two germline ends. The CDR3 loop reads CASSLTASAGPNTGELFF. In DNA, the CDR3 is TGTGCCAGCAGCTTAACTGCCTCCGCGGGGCCTAACACCGGGGAGCTGTTTTTT.

This clone was found a few times. V is TRBV19 and J is TRBJ1-2, with D unresolved. The CDR3 runs 16 residues. V was trimmed by 4 bases and J by 1 base, leaving 16 bases between them. Germline loops: CDR1 LNHDA, CDR2 SQIVND (reference sequence). The CDR3 DNA reads TGTGCCAGTAGTACCCAGGCAGAGGCATTTAACTATGGCTACACCTTC. Protein sequence: CASSTQAEAFNYGYTF.

The genes are TRBV20-1 and TRBJ2-5; D could derive from TRBD1 or TRBD2 (6 bases each). CDR1 is DFQATT, CDR2 SNEGSKA, per germline (reference sequence). The CDR3 extends over 14 amino acids. V was pared by 3 bases and J by 4 bases, with 15 bases between. The CDR3 nucleotides are TGCAGTGCTAGTGCTTCGGGGGCGGGAGAGACCCAGTACTTC. Translation gives CSASASGAGETQYF.

The V call is TRBV4-1, the J call TRBJ2-3; possible D gene TRBD2, 5 bases. Germline V gene data show CDR1 as MGHRA and CDR2 as YSYEKL. The CDR3 consists of 14 residues. V dropped 3 bases and J dropped 5 bases, with 12 bases sitting between them. The CDR3 bases are TGCGCCAGCAGCCACCCGGACTGGATAGATACGCAGTATTTT. Protein sequence: CASSHPDWIDTQYF.

The chain recombines TRBV29-1 with TRBJ2-7, with D perhaps matching TRBD1 (5 bases). The ends were cut back, 6 bases at V and 6 bases at J, with 15 bases in the middle. This CDR3 contains 12 residues. Germline CDR1 and CDR2: SQVTM and ANQGSEA. The CDR3 sequence: CSVLLRVGEQYF. The CDR3 DNA reads as TGCAGCGTCCTGCTCAGGGTAGGCGAGCAGTACTTC.

This chain joins TRBV4-3 and TRBJ1-6; D is uncertain. This CDR3 has 12 residues. The germline V gene encodes CDR1 LGHNA and CDR2 YSLEER. Trimming removed 0 bases at V and 7 bases at J, with 1 base between. CDR3 sequence reads: CASSQDNSPLHF. The CDR3 DNA sequence: TGCGCCAGCAGCCAAGACAATTCACCCCTCCACTTT.

This clone was found a few times. This chain uses TRBV29-1 with TRBJ1-1; D gene uncertain. The CDR3 consists of 12 residues. The ends were cut back, 3 bases at V and 10 bases at J, with 15 bases in the middle. Germline assignment: CDR1 SQVTM and CDR2 ANQGSEA. CDR3 residues: CSVEGSTFVAFF. CDR3 bases: TGCAGCGTTGAGGGATCTACGTTTGTAGCTTTCTTT.

The chain's CDR3 is CASSFGEDTQYF. Here the CDR3 DNA reads TGCGCCAGCAGCTTTGGGGAAGATACGCAGTATTTT. V gene TRBV5-1 combines with J gene TRBJ2-3; D not resolved. Trimming removed 2 bases at V and 5 bases at J, with 6 bases between. CDR3 size: 12 residues. Per the germline V gene, CDR1 is SGHRS and CDR2 is YFSETQ.